The rows below give T cell receptor beta chains drawn from one sample of a study of T cells in Graves' hyperthyroidism and ophthalmopathy. TCRdb redid the calling of the multiplex PCR reads with MiXCR, one entry per CDR3 protein. The sample has about 570,000 distinct CDR3 sequences; approximately 15% are singletons. Specimen: blood. Receptors originate from a woman aged 40 to 50 with Graves' hyperthyroidism. CDR3s include the opening cysteine and the closing phenylalanine or tryptophan. Fields, in order: J gene, CDR3 length, clone size, V gene, D gene, CDR3 protein, CDR3 DNA. The D gene is left open where the match is weak. Not every row has a clone size; where given, it reads once, few, many or a size class.

TRBJ2-6	18	few	TRBV7-3	TRBD1	CASSPATGGGSGANVLTF	TGTGCCAGCAGTCCCGCGACAGGGGGGGGGTCTGGGGCCAACGTCCTGACTTTC
TRBJ2-7	13	many	TRBV7-2	.	CASSSGSTYEQYF	TGTGCCAGCAGCTCTGGGTCGACTTACGAGCAGTACTTC
TRBJ2-1	14	many	TRBV20-1	.	CSAPSARSYNEQFF	TGCAGTGCGCCTAGCGCCCGCTCCTACAATGAGCAGTTCTTC
TRBJ1-4	13	few	TRBV6-5	.	CASSYSGGEKLFF	TGTGCCAGCAGTTACTCGGGGGGGGAAAAACTGTTTTTT
TRBJ1-6	16	.	TRBV9	.	CASSVAATGHNSPLHF	TGTGCCAGCAGCGTAGCGGCCACCGGGCATAATTCACCCCTCCACTTT
TRBJ1-2	13	few	TRBV5-6	.	CASSPTLNYGYTF	TGTGCCAGCAGCCCGACCCTTAACTATGGCTACACCTTC
TRBJ2-7	14	many	TRBV6-1	.	CASSSYGKSYEQYF	TGTGCCAGCAGTTCCTACGGGAAATCCTACGAGCAGTACTTC
TRBJ1-1	15	many	TRBV7-9	TRBD1	CASSSLGTGEREAFF	TGTGCCAGCAGTTCTCTCGGGACAGGTGAAAGAGAAGCTTTCTTT
TRBJ1-4	12	many	TRBV12-3/TRBV12-4	.	CASSPGYEKLFF	TGTGCCAGCAGTCCAGGGTATGAAAAACTGTTTTTT
TRBJ1-5	14	.	TRBV10-3	.	CAISEDGGGQPQHF	TGTGCCATCAGTGAAGACGGTGGAGGTCAGCCCCAGCATTTT
TRBJ2-2	14	many	TRBV7-3	.	CASSLQGLDGELFF	TGTGCCAGCAGCTTACAGGGACTGGACGGGGAGCTGTTTTTT
TRBJ2-2	13	many	TRBV29-1	TRBD1	CSGRTGNTGELFF	TGCAGCGGGCGGACAGGGAACACCGGGGAGCTGTTTTTT
TRBJ2-2	14	many	TRBV7-2	.	CASSLQGYTATLFF	TGTGCCAGCAGCTTACAGGGGTACACGGCTACCCTGTTTTTT
TRBJ1-1	15	many	TRBV6-1	TRBD1	CASTLGTGGNTEAFF	TGTGCCAGCACTCTCGGGACAGGGGGGAACACTGAAGCTTTCTTT
TRBJ2-3	13	.	TRBV6-5	.	CASSYSRSDTQYF	TGTGCCAGCAGTTACTCTAGGTCAGATACGCAGTATTTT
TRBJ2-1	12	many	TRBV11-2	.	CASSFGAGEQFF	TGTGCCAGCAGCTTCGGGGCAGGTGAGCAGTTCTTC
TRBJ2-2	17	few	TRBV6-2/TRBV6-3	TRBD2	CASRPHRRLAGARELFF	TGTGCCAGCAGACCCCACCGGCGACTAGCGGGAGCTAGGGAGCTGTTTTTT
TRBJ2-3	11	many	TRBV30	.	CAWSVSKTQYF	TGTGCCTGGAGTGTATCAAAGACGCAGTATTTT
TRBJ1-3	16	.	TRBV19	.	CASSRDPRSSGNTIYF	TGTGCCAGTAGTCGAGACCCCAGAAGCTCTGGAAACACCATATATTTT
TRBJ1-4	14	many	TRBV28	TRBD1	CATGTGSNVNELFF	TGTGCCACCGGGACAGGCTCTAATGTGAATGAACTGTTTTTT
TRBJ2-3	13	few	TRBV29-1	TRBD1	CSVETGGTDTQYF	TGCAGCGTTGAGACAGGGGGAACAGATACGCAGTATTTT
TRBJ1-1	11	many	TRBV29-1	.	CSVEWGTEAFF	TGCAGCGTTGAATGGGGGACTGAAGCTTTCTTT
TRBJ1-3	14	many	TRBV7-2	.	CASSPDNSGNTIYF	TGTGCCAGCAGCCCGGACAACTCTGGAAACACCATATATTTT
TRBJ1-5	15	many	TRBV6-5	.	CATGRGPSRDQPQHF	TGTGCCACTGGCCGAGGGCCGAGTAGGGATCAGCCCCAGCATTTT
TRBJ2-7	12	few	TRBV20-1	.	CSVARGGYEQYF	TGCAGTGTTGCGAGGGGAGGCTACGAGCAGTACTTC
TRBJ1-1	16	many	TRBV18	TRBD1	CASSPPGQVLNTEAFF	TGTGCCAGCTCACCACCGGGACAGGTCCTAAACACTGAAGCTTTCTTT
TRBJ2-7	13	many	TRBV18	.	CASSGQNSYEQYF	TGTGCCAGCTCGGGACAAAACTCCTACGAGCAGTACTTC
TRBJ2-5	15	once	TRBV20-1	TRBD2	CSARDLLAGAETQYF	TGCAGTGCTAGAGATTTACTAGCGGGAGCCGAGACCCAGTACTTC
TRBJ1-5	17	many	TRBV6-1	.	CASSSSTMIPLNQPQHF	TGTGCCAGCAGTTCATCAACCATGATCCCTTTAAATCAGCCCCAGCATTTT